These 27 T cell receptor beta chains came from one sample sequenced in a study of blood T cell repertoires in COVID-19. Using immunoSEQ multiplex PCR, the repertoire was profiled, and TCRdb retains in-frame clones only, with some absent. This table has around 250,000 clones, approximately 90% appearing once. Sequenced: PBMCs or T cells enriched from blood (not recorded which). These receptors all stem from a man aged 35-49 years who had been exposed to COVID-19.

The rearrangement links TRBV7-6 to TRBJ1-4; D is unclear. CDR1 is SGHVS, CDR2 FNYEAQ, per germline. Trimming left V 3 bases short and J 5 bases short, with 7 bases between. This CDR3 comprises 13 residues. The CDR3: CASSFRENEKLFF. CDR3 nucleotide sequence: TGTGCCAGCAGCTTCCGAGAAAATGAAAAACTGTTTTTT. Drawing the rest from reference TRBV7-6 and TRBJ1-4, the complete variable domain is GAGVSQSPRYKVTKRGQDVALRCDPISGHVSLYWYRQALGQGPEFLTYFNYEAQQDKSGLPNDRFSAERPEGSISTLTIQRTEQRDSAMYRCASSFRENEKLFFGSGTQLSVL.

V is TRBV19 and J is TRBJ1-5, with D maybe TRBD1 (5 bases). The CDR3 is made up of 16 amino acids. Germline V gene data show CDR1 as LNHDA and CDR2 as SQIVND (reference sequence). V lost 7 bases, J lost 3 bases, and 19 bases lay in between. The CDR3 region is CASKGQGGNSNQPQHF. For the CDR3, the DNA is TGTGCCAGTAAGGGTCAGGGTGGAAACTCCAATCAGCCCCAGCATTTT.

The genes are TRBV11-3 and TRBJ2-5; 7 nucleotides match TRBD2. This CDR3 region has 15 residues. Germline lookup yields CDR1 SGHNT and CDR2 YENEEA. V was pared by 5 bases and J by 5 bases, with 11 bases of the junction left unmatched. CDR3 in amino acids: CASSNAWGGRETQYF. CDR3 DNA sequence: TGTGCCAGCAGCAACGCATGGGGGGGAAGGGAGACCCAGTACTTC.

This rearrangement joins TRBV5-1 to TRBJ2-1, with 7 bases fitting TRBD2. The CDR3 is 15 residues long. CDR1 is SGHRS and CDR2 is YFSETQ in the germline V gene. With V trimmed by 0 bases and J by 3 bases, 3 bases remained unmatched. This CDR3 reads CASSLAGGIYNEQFF. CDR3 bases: TGCGCCAGCAGCTTGGCGGGAGGAATCTACAATGAGCAGTTCTTC.

CDR3 coding DNA: TGTGCCAGCAGTTTAGTGGGACTCAGCTACAATGAGCAGTTCTTC. Translated: CASSLVGLSYNEQFF. The rearrangement uses TRBV28 and TRBJ2-1; D is possibly TRBD2 (6 bases). V was cut by 2 bases and J by 3 bases, with 11 bases left in between. This CDR3 comprises 15 residues. Germline V gene sequence: CDR1 MDHEN, CDR2 SYDVKM.

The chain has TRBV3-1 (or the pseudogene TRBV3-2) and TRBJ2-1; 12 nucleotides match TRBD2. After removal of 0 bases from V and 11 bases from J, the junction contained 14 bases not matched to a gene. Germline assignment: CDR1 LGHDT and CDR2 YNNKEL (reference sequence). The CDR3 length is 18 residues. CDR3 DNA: TGTGCCAGCAGCCAAGATTTGCGGCTAGCGGGAGGGTTTATCAAGCAGTTCTTC. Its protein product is CASSQDLRLAGGFIKQFF.

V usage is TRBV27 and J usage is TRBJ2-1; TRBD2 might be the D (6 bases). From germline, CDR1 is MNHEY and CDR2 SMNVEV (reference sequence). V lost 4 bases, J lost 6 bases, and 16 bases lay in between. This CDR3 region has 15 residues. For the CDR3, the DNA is TGTGCCAGCAGTTGGTCCAGCGGGTTATCCAATGAGCAGTTCTTC. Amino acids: CASSWSSGLSNEQFF.

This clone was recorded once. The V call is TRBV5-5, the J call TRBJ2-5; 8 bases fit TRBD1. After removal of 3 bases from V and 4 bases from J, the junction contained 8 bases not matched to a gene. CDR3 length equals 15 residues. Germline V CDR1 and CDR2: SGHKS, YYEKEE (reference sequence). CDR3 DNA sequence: TGTGCCAGCAGCTCTGAATGGACAGGGACAGAGACCCAGTACTTC. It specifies CASSSEWTGTETQYF. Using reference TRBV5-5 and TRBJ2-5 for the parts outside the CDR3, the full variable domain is DAGVTQSPTHLIKTRGQQVTLRCSPISGHKSVSWYQQVLGQGPQFIFQYYEKEERGRGNFPDRFSARQFPNYSSELNVNALLLGDSALYLCASSSEWTGTETQYFGPGTRLLVL.

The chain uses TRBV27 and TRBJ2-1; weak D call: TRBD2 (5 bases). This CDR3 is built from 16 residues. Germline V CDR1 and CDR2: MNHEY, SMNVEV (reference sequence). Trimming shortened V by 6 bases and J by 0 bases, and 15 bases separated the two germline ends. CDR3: CASRAGGASSYNEQFF. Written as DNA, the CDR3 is TGTGCCAGCAGGGCGGGCGGAGCGAGCTCCTACAATGAGCAGTTCTTC.

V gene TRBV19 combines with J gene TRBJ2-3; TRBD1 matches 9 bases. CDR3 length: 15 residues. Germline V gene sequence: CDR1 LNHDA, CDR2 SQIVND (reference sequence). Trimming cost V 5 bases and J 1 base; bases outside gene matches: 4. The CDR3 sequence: CASSLTGGGTDTQYF. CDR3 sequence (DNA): TGTGCCAGTAGTTTAACAGGGGGCGGCACAGATACGCAGTATTTT.

The CDR3 protein is CASSTPGGAGSGELFF. The CDR3 region has the DNA TGTGCCAGTAGTACTCCAGGGGGCGCGGGATCAGGGGAGCTGTTTTTT. The chain couples TRBV19 to TRBJ2-2; 8 nucleotides align to TRBD1. There are 16 residues in the CDR3. Germline CDR1 is LNHDA and CDR2 is SQIVND (reference sequence). The V gene end was trimmed by 4 bases and the J gene end by 8 bases; junction bases not matched to a gene: 12.

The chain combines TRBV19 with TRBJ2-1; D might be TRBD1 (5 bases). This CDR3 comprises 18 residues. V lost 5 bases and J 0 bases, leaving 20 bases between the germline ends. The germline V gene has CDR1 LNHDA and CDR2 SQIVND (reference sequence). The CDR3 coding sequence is TGTGCCAGTAGTTCTGGCGAAGGCAGGGCGAGCTCCTACAATGAGCAGTTCTTC. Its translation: CASSSGEGRASSYNEQFF.

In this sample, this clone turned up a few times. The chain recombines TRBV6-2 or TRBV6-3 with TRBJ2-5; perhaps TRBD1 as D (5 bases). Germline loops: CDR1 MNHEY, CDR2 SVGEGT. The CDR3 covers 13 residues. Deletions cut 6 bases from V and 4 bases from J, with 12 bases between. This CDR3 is CASSLRTRETQYF. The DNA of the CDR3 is TGTGCCAGCAGCCTACGGACAAGAGAGACCCAGTACTTC.

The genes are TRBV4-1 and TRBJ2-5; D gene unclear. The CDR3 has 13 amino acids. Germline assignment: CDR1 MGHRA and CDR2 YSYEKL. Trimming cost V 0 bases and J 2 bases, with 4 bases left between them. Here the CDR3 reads CASSQDPQETQYF. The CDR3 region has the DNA TGCGCCAGCAGCCAAGACCCGCAAGAGACCCAGTACTTC.

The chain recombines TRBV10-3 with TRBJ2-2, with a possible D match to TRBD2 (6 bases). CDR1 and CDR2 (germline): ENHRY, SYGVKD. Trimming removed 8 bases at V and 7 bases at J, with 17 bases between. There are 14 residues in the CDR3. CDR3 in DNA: TGTGCCATCGCCCCGGGGCGGGGCGGCGGGGAGCTGTTTTTT. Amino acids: CAIAPGRGGGELFF.

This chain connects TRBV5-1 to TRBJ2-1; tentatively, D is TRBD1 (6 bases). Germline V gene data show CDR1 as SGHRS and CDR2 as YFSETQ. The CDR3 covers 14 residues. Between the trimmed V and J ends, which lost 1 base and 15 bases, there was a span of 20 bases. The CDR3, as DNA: TGCGCCAGCAGCTTGTCCCGTAGGCAGGGGCCAGGGTTCTTC. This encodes CASSLSRRQGPGFF.

The DNA of the CDR3 is TGTGCCAGCACCACACTACAGGGTAACTATGGCTACACCTTC. Translating gives CASTTLQGNYGYTF. The rearrangement links TRBV28 to TRBJ1-2; D may be TRBD1 (6 bases). Trimming left V 7 bases short and J 1 base short, with 13 bases between. Germline CDR1 reads MDHEN; CDR2 reads SYDVKM. CDR3 length equals 14 residues.

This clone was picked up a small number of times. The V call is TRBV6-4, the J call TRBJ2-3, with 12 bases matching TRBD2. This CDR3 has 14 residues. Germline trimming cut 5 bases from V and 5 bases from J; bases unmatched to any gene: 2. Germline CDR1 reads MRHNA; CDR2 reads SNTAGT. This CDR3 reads CASSLAGGQDTQYF. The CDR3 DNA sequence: TGTGCCAGCAGTCTAGCGGGAGGGCAAGATACGCAGTATTTT.

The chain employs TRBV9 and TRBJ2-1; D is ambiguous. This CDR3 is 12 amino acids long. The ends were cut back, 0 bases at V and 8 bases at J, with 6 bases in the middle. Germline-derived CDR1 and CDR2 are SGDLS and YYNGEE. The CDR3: CASSVVAHEQFF. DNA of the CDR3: TGTGCCAGCAGCGTAGTAGCTCATGAGCAGTTCTTC.

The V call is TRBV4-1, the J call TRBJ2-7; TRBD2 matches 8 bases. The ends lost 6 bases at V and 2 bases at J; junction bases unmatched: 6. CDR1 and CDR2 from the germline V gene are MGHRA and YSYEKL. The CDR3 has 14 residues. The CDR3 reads CASSRTSGTYEQYF. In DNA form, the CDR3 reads TGCGCCAGCAGTCGCACTAGCGGTACCTACGAGCAGTACTTC.

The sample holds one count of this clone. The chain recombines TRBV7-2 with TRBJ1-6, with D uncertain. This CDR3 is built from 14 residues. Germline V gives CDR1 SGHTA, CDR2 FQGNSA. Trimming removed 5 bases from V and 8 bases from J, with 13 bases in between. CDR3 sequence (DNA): TGTGCCAGCAGCGGGCGAGGGTCACATTCACCCCTCCACTTT. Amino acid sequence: CASSGRGSHSPLHF. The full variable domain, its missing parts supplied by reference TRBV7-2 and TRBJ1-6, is GAGVSQSPSNKVTEKGKDVELRCDPISGHTALYWYRQSLGQGLEFLIYFQGNSAPDKSGLPSDRFSAERTGGSVSTLTIQRTQQEDSAVYLCASSGRGSHSPLHFGNGTRLTVT.

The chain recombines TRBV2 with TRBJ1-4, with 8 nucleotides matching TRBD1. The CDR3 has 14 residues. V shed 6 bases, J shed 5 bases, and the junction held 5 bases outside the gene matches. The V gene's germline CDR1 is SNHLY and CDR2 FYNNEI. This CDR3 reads CASSDTGGNEKLFF. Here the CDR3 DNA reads TGTGCCAGCAGCGATACAGGGGGGAATGAAAAACTGTTTTTT. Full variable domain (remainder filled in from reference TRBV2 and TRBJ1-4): EPEVTQTPSHQVTQMGQEVILRCVPISNHLYFYWYRQILGQKVEFLVSFYNNEISEKSEIFDDQFSVERPDGSNFTLKIRSTKLEDSAMYFCASSDTGGNEKLFFGSGTQLSVL.

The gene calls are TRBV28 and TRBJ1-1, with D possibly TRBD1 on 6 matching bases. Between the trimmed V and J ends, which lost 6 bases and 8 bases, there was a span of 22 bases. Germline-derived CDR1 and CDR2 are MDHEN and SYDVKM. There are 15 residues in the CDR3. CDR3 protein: CASRGLRTAVLEAFF. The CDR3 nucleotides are TGTGCCAGCAGGGGACTACGGACAGCGGTGTTAGAAGCTTTCTTT.

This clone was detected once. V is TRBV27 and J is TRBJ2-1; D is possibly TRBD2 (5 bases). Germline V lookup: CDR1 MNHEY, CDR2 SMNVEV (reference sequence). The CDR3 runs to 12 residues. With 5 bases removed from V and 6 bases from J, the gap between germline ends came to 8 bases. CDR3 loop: CASSERGNEQFF. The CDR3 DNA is TGTGCCAGCAGTGAACGGGGCAATGAGCAGTTCTTC.

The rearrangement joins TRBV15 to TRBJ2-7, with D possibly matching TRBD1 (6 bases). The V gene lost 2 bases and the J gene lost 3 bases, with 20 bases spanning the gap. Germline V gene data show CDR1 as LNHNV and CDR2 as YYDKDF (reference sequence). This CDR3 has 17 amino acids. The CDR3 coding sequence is TGTGCCACCAGCAGATCGTCAGGGGTAGGTTATAGCTACGAGCAGTACTTC. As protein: CATSRSSGVGYSYEQYF.

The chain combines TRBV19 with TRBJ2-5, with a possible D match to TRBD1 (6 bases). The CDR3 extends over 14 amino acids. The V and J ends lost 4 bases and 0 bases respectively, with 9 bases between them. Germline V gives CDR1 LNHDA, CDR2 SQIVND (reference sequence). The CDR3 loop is CASSTAGDQETQYF. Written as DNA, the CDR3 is TGTGCCAGTAGTACGGCAGGGGACCAAGAGACCCAGTACTTC.

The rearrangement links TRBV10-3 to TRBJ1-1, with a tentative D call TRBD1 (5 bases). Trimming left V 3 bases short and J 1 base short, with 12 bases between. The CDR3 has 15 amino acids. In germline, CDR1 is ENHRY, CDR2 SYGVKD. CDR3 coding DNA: TGTGCCATCAGTGACCTGACAGTTCGGAACACTGAAGCTTTCTTT. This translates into CAISDLTVRNTEAFF.